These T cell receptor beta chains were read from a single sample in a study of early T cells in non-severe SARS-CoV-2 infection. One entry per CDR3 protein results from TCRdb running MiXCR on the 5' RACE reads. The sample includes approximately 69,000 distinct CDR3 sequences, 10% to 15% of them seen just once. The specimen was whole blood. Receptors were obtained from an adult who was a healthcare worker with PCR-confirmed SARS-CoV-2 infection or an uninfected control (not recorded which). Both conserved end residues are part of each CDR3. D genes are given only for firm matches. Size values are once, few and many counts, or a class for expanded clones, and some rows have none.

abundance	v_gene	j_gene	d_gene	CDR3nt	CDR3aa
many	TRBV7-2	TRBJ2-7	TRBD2	TGTGCCAGCAGCTCGCGTAGCGGGAGTTCCTACGAGCAGTACTTC	CASSSRSGSSYEQYF
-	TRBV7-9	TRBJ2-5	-	TGTGCCAGCAGCTTACCAGGGGCGCACGATTTTGAGACCCAGTACTTC	CASSLPGAHDFETQYF
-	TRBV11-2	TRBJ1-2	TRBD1	TGTGCCAGCAGCTTGGGACAGTCACCTGGGTATGGCTACACCTTC	CASSLGQSPGYGYTF
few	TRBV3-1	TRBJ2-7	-	TGTGCCAGCAGCCAAGACGCAGCGCGCGAGCAGTACTTC	CASSQDAAREQYF
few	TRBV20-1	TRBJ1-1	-	TGCAGTGCCCACGGCGGGGTCGGCACTGAAGCTTTCTTT	CSAHGGVGTEAFF
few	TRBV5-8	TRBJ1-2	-	TGTGCCAGCAGCTTAAGCGAGACAGACATGCATGGCTACACCTTC	CASSLSETDMHGYTF
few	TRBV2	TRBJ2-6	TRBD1	TGTGCCAGCAGTGAACAGGGGGCGTCTGGGGCCAACGTCCTGACTTTC	CASSEQGASGANVLTF
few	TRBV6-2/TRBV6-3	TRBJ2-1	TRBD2	TGTGCCAGCAGTTACTCCCGGACTAGCGGGACATCCTACAATGAGCAGTTCTTC	CASSYSRTSGTSYNEQFF
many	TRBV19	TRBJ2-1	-	TGTGCCAGTAGTAGAAAGGGGGTTTCCTACAATGAGCAGTTCTTC	CASSRKGVSYNEQFF
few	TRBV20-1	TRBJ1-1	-	TGCAGTGCTAGACAGGGGAACACTGAAGCTTTCTTT	CSARQGNTEAFF
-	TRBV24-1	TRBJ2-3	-	TGTGCCACCAGTGACTCCCGGGGGCAAGATACGCAGTATTTT	CATSDSRGQDTQYF
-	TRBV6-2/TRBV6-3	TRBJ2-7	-	TGTGCCAGCACGTTTGATCCCCCTCGGGACGAGCAGTACTTC	CASTFDPPRDEQYF
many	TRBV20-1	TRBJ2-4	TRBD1	TGCAGTGCTAGCATACAGGGGGTCGATGGCATTCAGTACTTC	CSASIQGVDGIQYF
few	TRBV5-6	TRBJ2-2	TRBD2	TGTGCCAGCAGCGAACTAGCGGGAACGGACACCGGGGAGCTGTTTTTT	CASSELAGTDTGELFF
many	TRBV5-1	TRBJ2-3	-	TGCGCCAGCAGCTTGGGGGGGCCAACCACAGATACGCAGTATTTT	CASSLGGPTTDTQYF
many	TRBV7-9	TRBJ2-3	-	TGTGCCAGCAGCTACCGACCGGTTACCAGCACAGATACGCAGTATTTT	CASSYRPVTSTDTQYF
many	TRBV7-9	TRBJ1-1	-	TGTGCCAGCAGCCGAGTCGGGGCCGAAGCTTTCTTT	CASSRVGAEAFF
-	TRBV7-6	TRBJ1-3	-	TGTGCCAGCAGCTCCGGTGGAAACACCATATATTTT	CASSSGGNTIYF
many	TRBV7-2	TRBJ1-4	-	TGTGCCAGCAGCTTAGTGTGGGGGTCAGAATTTAATGAAAAACTGTTTTTT	CASSLVWGSEFNEKLFF
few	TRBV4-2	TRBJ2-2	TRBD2	TGTGCCAGCAGCCACAGTCTAGCGGGATCGAACACCGGGGAGCTGTTTTTT	CASSHSLAGSNTGELFF
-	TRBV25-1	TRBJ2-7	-	TGTGCCAGCAGTGTAACGAGGGGACGCGGGTACGAGCAGTACTTC	CASSVTRGRGYEQYF
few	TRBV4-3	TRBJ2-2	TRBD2	TGCGCCAGCAGCCAAGTGCGGGAGGACACCGGGGAGCTGTTTTTT	CASSQVREDTGELFF
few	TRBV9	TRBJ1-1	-	TGTGCCAGCAGCTTCGACGGTAACACTGAAGCTTTCTTT	CASSFDGNTEAFF
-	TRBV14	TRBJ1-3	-	TGTGCCAGCAGCCAGAGTGGGTCTGGAAACACCATATATTTT	CASSQSGSGNTIYF
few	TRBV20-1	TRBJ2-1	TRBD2	TGCAGTGCCGGAGGGGCTAGCGGAGTCCTCGCCAATGAGCAGTTCTTC	CSAGGASGVLANEQFF
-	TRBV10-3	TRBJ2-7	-	TGTGCCATCAGCTCGGCGGATCTGCGGGAGCAGTACTTC	CAISSADLREQYF
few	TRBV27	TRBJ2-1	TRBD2	TGTGCCAGCAGTTCCCCAAGGACTAGCTCTCCCCATGAGCAGTTCTTC	CASSSPRTSSPHEQFF
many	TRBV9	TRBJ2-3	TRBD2	TGTGCCAGCAGCGTAGGAGCGGGGGGCACAGATACGCAGTATTTT	CASSVGAGGTDTQYF
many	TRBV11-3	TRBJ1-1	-	TGTGCCAGCAGCCCCGGACGGTTGAACACTGAAGCTTTCTTT	CASSPGRLNTEAFF
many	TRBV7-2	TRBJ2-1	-	TGTGCCAGCAGCTACTCCTACAATGAGCAGTTCTTC	CASSYSYNEQFF
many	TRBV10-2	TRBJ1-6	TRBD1	TGCGCCAGCAGCGTAGGACAGGCAGGTTCACCCCTCCACTTT	CASSVGQAGSPLHF
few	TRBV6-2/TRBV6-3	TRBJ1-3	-	TGTGCCAGCAGTCTTCTCGGTCGGGAAAACACCATATATTTT	CASSLLGRENTIYF
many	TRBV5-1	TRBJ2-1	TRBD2	TGCGCCAGCAGCTTTCTAGCGGGAGATTACAATGAGCAGTTCTTC	CASSFLAGDYNEQFF
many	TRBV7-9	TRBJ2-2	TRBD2	TGTGCCAGCAGCCTCCCTAGCGGGGGGACCACCGGGGAGCTGTTTTTT	CASSLPSGGTTGELFF
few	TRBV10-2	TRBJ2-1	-	TGCGCCAGCAGTGAACGGGCGAGAGGCTACAATGAGCAGTTCTTC	CASSERARGYNEQFF
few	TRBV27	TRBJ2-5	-	TGTGCCAGCAGTTTAAGGCGGGGAGACCAAGAGACCCAGTACTTC	CASSLRRGDQETQYF
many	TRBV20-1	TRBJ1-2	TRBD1	TGCAGTGCTAGAGAAAGGACAGGGAGGCGAGATGGCTACACCTTC	CSARERTGRRDGYTF
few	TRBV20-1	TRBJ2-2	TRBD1	TGCAGTGCTAGAACCGGGACAGGGTCGTTGCCGAACACCGGGGAGCTGTTTTTT	CSARTGTGSLPNTGELFF
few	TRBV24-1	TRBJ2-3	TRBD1	TGTGCCACCAGTGATGGGACAGGGGGCCCCACAGATACGCAGTATTTT	CATSDGTGGPTDTQYF
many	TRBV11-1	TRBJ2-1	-	TGTGCCAGCAGCTTAGCGGAGAATGAGCAGTTCTTC	CASSLAENEQFF
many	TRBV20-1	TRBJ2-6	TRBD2	TGCAGTGCTAGAGATCTCTCGGCTAGCGGGTACTCTGGGGCCAACGTCCTGACTTTC	CSARDLSASGYSGANVLTF
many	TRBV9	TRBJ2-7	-	TGTGCCAGCAGCGTAGGGATAGGGGCTTACGAGCAGTACTTC	CASSVGIGAYEQYF
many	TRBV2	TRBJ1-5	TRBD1	TGTGCCAGCAGCGCGACAGGGGGCGGCAATCAGCCCCAGCATTTT	CASSATGGGNQPQHF
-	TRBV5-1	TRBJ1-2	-	TGCGCCAGCAGCTTGGTTCCGGGGGCGCAGTCTGGCTACACCTTC	CASSLVPGAQSGYTF
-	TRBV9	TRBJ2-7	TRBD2	TGTGCCAGCAGCGTAGATACTAGCGGGATCGAGCAGTACTTC	CASSVDTSGIEQYF
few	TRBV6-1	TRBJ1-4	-	TGTGCCAGTCGGGCCGGCACTAATGAAAAACTGTTTTTT	CASRAGTNEKLFF
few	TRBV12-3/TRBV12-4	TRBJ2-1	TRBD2	TGTGCCAGCAGTCCCAGACTAGCGGGAGGGCCTTTAGATGAGCAGTTCTTC	CASSPRLAGGPLDEQFF
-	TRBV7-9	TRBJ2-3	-	TGTGCCAGCAGCGGATATGGCACAGATACGCAGTATTTT	CASSGYGTDTQYF
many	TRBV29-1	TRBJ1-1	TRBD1	TGCAGCGTCCGAACGGGACAGGGGGCGGATGAAGCTTTCTTT	CSVRTGQGADEAFF
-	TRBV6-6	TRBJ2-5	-	TGTGCCAGCAGTTATCGAGGCCAAGAGACCCAGTACTTC	CASSYRGQETQYF